A single sample gave rise to the 30 T cell receptor beta chains below, sequenced in a study of PD-1 blockade in classical Hodgkin lymphoma (dated by TCRdb to 2020 to 2021). The meaning of the sample's time point label: cycle 4 day 1 (C4D1), after less than 7 weeks of nivolumab. All trial patients had relapsed after autologous stem cell transplantation, with cohorts A, B and C differing in prior brentuximab vedotin exposure. CD4+ T cells were purified from thawed PBMCs by magnetic negative selection with a Miltenyi CD4+ T cell isolation kit. Receptors were amplified or captured by the immunoSEQ multiplex PCR assay. This immuneACCESS table, as held by TCRdb, lists in-frame sequences with V and J called but not all clones. Of the missing ones, under half trace to an unresolved V gene in checked studies; the others have no known cause. The sample yields 25,000 to 30,000 clones; roughly 80% were counted once. The top ten clonotypes cover around 0.6% of the sample.

The sample here was CD4+ T cells from blood, taken before the fourth cycle of nivolumab. These receptors were collected from a human donor with classical Hodgkin lymphoma.

V and J are TRBV6-5 and TRBJ2-2; D not resolved. Germline values: CDR1 MNHEY, CDR2 SVGAGI. Deletions cut 0 bases from V and 8 bases from J, with 7 bases between. The CDR3 runs to 13 residues. The CDR3, as DNA: TGTGCCAGCAGTTACTCATTCTTTGGGGAGCTGTTTTTT. Protein sequence: CASSYSFFGELFF.

The chain uses TRBV5-6 and TRBJ1-2; D not resolved. The CDR3 sequence is 12 residues long. The ends were cut back, 1 base at V and 7 bases at J, with 8 bases in the middle. Germline V gene data show CDR1 as SGHDT and CDR2 as YYEEEE. The chain's CDR3 is CASSLRLFGYTF. DNA of the CDR3: TGTGCCAGCAGCTTGAGGCTCTTTGGCTACACCTTC.

This chain links TRBV29-1 with TRBJ2-1; tentative D call: TRBD2 (6 bases). This CDR3 contains 13 residues. Between the trimmed V and J ends, which lost 7 bases and 2 bases, there was a span of 12 bases. Germline V gene sequence: CDR1 SQVTM, CDR2 ANQGSEA. The CDR3, as DNA: TGCAGCGGATCCGGGACTCCCTACAATGAGCAGTTCTTC. Amino acid sequence: CSGSGTPYNEQFF.

The rearrangement joins TRBV10-3 to TRBJ1-1, with TRBD1 matching over 9 bases. V gave up 8 bases and J gave up 3 bases; unmatched junction bases: 4. Germline V gene lookup returns CDR1 ENHRY and CDR2 SYGVKD. The CDR3 sequence is 13 residues long. CDR3 nucleotide sequence: TGTGCCATCGGGGGACAGGGATACACTGAAGCTTTCTTT. Its protein is CAIGGQGYTEAFF.

V usage is TRBV11-1 and J usage is TRBJ2-2; TRBD1 matches at 10 bases. The CDR3 contains 15 residues. Germline CDR1 reads SGHAT; CDR2 reads FQDESV (reference sequence). Trimming cost V 6 bases and J 2 bases; bases outside gene matches: 3. CDR3 nucleotides: TGTGCCAGCAGGAGGGACAGGGGTAACACCGGGGAGCTGTTTTTT. Translated, it gives CASRRDRGNTGELFF.

V and J are TRBV5-1 and TRBJ1-2, with D unresolved. CDR1 and CDR2 from the germline V gene are SGHRS and YFSETQ. The CDR3 runs 13 residues. Trimming took off 4 bases at V and 8 bases at J, with 15 bases between the two ends. CDR3 sequence reads: CASSPDGFRGYTF. As DNA, the CDR3 is TGCGCCAGCAGCCCGGACGGTTTTAGGGGCTACACCTTC.

The gene calls are TRBV18 and TRBJ1-1; weak D call: TRBD1 (6 bases). Germline V gene lookup returns CDR1 KGHSH and CDR2 LQKENI. The V end lost 6 bases, the J end lost 0 bases, and 11 bases lay between the germline ends. This CDR3 comprises 14 residues. The CDR3 bases are TGTGCCAGCTCGGCGGACAGCGTGAACACTGAAGCTTTCTTT. Protein: CASSADSVNTEAFF.

Points on this clone: Compared with germline, one end of the junction differs, possibly owing to a read error. In the same sample, other DNA sequences code for this CDR3. J is TRBJ1-5 and V is TRBV10-3; no firm D call. The V gene's germline CDR1 is ENHRY and CDR2 SYGVKD. CDR3 length: 18 amino acids. CDR3 residues: CALGRVPSHLYSNQPQHF. DNA for the CDR3: TGCGCCTTAGGGAGGGTTCCTTCCCACCTATATAGCAATCAGCCCCAGCATTTT.

This chain joins TRBV6-5 and TRBJ2-7; perhaps D is TRBD1 or TRBD2 (5 bases each). Germline CDR1 MNHEY, CDR2 SVGAGI. The CDR3 runs 14 residues. V was cut by 4 bases and J by 1 base, with 11 bases left in between. The CDR3 reads CASSSPGLSYEQYF. CDR3 coding DNA: TGTGCCAGCAGTTCCCCGGGGCTGTCCTACGAGCAGTACTTC.

The chain employs TRBV11-3 and TRBJ1-1; D call uncertain. CDR3 length equals 13 residues. V was clipped by 1 base and J by 6 bases, with 9 bases between them. Looked up from germline, CDR1 is SGHNT and CDR2 is YENEEA. CDR3 loop: CASSLVTGSEAFF. Written as DNA, the CDR3 is TGTGCCAGCAGCTTAGTAACGGGTTCTGAAGCTTTCTTT.

The sample holds a few counts of this clone. Germline and junction disagree at one end, which may indicate a read error. The chain links TRBV7-7 to TRBJ1-2; 9 positions agree with TRBD1. This CDR3 contains 17 residues. Germline V gives CDR1 SSHAT, CDR2 FNYEAQ (reference sequence). CDR3 sequence reads: CASSFRDRVYLNYGYTF. CDR3 nucleotides: TGTGCTAGCAGCTTCCGGGACAGGGTGTACCTTAACTATGGCTACACCTTC.

This clone was detected only once. The chain has TRBV7-2 and TRBJ2-3; 8 nucleotides line up with TRBD2. Trimming removed 5 bases from V and 8 bases from J; junction bases left unmatched: 12. The germline V gene encodes CDR1 SGHTA and CDR2 FQGNSA. CDR3 size: 15 residues. The CDR3 here is CASSPGGTAGSTQYF. The CDR3 coding sequence is TGTGCCAGCAGCCCGGGGGGGACTGCGGGTTCTACGCAGTATTTT.

The V gene is TRBV7-8, the J gene TRBJ1-5, with D unresolved. The germline V gene has CDR1 SGHVS and CDR2 FQNEAQ. The V end lost 4 bases, the J end lost 5 bases, and 9 bases lay between the germline ends. The CDR3 spans 13 residues. The chain's CDR3 is CASSWVDDQPQHF. For the CDR3, the DNA is TGTGCCAGCAGCTGGGTGGACGATCAGCCCCAGCATTTT.

This clone was counted once. The rearrangement joins TRBV5-7 to TRBJ2-1; 7 bases line up with TRBD2. TRBV5-7 counts as an open reading frame of uncertain function. This CDR3 spans 16 amino acids. With V trimmed by 0 bases and J by 4 bases, 7 bases remained unmatched. In DNA form, the CDR3 reads TGTGCCAGCAGCTTGGGTGGCGGGGGACTGTACAATGAGCAGTTCTTC. Its protein is CASSLGGGGLYNEQFF.

The J gene is TRBJ2-7, the V gene TRBV7-9; D uncertain. The CDR3 totals 13 residues. Germline V CDR1 and CDR2: SEHNR, FQNEAQ (reference sequence). With 5 bases removed from V and 2 bases from J, the gap between germline ends came to 10 bases. CDR3 sequence (DNA): TGTGCCAGCAGCCCCTCTGCCCCCTACGAGCAGTACTTC. Amino acids: CASSPSAPYEQYF. Full variable domain (missing parts from reference TRBV7-9 and TRBJ2-7): DTGVSQNPRHKITKRGQNVTFRCDPISEHNRLYWYRQTLGQGPEFLTYFQNEAQLEKSRLLSDRFSAERPKGSFSTLEIQRTEQGDSAMYLCASSPSAPYEQYFGPGTRLTVT.

The chain links TRBV6-1 to TRBJ1-2, with a tentative D call TRBD1 (6 bases). CDR3 length: 14 residues. V was clipped by 5 bases and J by 4 bases, with 14 bases between them. Looked up from germline, CDR1 is MNHNS and CDR2 is SASEGT. The CDR3 region has the DNA TGTGCCAGCAGTATCAGACAGGACCTCTATGGCTACACCTTC. Encoded protein: CASSIRQDLYGYTF.

The chain employs TRBV11-3 and TRBJ2-5, with a tentative D call TRBD2 (5 bases). The V and J ends lost 0 bases and 5 bases respectively, with 13 bases between them. The CDR3 loop spans 15 amino acids. Germline V gene data show CDR1 as SGHNT and CDR2 as YENEEA. The CDR3 reads CASSLDGLAEETQYF. DNA of the CDR3: TGTGCCAGCAGCTTAGATGGGCTAGCAGAGGAGACCCAGTACTTC.

This clone was picked up a small number of times. The V call is TRBV9, the J call TRBJ1-1; no firm D call. Trimming stripped 0 bases from V and 5 bases from J, with 14 bases between. Germline lookup yields CDR1 SGDLS and CDR2 YYNGEE. The CDR3 extends over 15 amino acids. CDR3 sequence (DNA): TGTGCCAGCAGCGTAGGGAGGGTTGGGGAAACTGAAGCTTTCTTT. Protein product: CASSVGRVGETEAFF. Drawing the rest from reference TRBV9 and TRBJ1-1, the complete variable domain is DSGVTQTPKHLITATGQRVTLRCSPRSGDLSVYWYQQSLDQGLQFLIQYYNGEERAKGNILERFSAQQFPDLHSELNLSSLELGDSALYFCASSVGRVGETEAFFGQGTRLTVV.

The V gene is TRBV5-4, the J gene TRBJ1-1; 7 bases are a match to TRBD1. The CDR3 spans 16 residues. With 1 base clipped from V and 5 bases from J, the junction kept 11 bases outside the gene matches. Looked up from germline, CDR1 is SGHNT and CDR2 is YYREEE (reference sequence). The CDR3 DNA sequence: TGTGCCAGCAGCTTGTCGAGAGACAGGGCTTGGACTGAAGCTTTCTTT. Its translation: CASSLSRDRAWTEAFF.

The chain carries TRBV5-4 and TRBJ2-5; 8 nucleotides agree with TRBD2. Trimming at V came to 1 base and at J to 2 bases, leaving 7 bases not matched to a gene. Germline lookup yields CDR1 SGHNT and CDR2 YYREEE (reference sequence). This CDR3 has 16 amino acids. The DNA of the CDR3 is TGTGCCAGCAGCTTGACGGGAGCGGGGGCACAAGAGACCCAGTACTTC. Residues: CASSLTGAGAQETQYF.

This rearrangement joins TRBV6-6 to TRBJ2-2; unclear D gene. The CDR3 extends over 12 amino acids. Trimming shortened V by 5 bases and J by 3 bases, and 4 bases separated the two germline ends. The germline CDR1 and CDR2 sequences are MNHNY and SVGAGI (reference sequence). CDR3 sequence (DNA): TGTGCCAGCAGTCTCTACACCGGGGAGCTGTTTTTT. This sequence encodes CASSLYTGELFF.

CDR3 sequence (DNA): TGTGCCAGCAGCTTAGGACAGGGCACAGATACGCAGTATTTT. Its translation: CASSLGQGTDTQYF. The chain uses TRBV7-8 and TRBJ2-3, with TRBD1 as a possible D gene (6 bases). The CDR3 is made up of 14 amino acids. Germline loops: CDR1 SGHVS, CDR2 FQNEAQ. V shed 1 base and J shed 1 base, with 6 bases lying between them.

This clone was observed a handful of times. The CDR3 here is CASSEEPPQLAQHF. DNA of the CDR3: TGTGCCAGCAGTGAAGAGCCTCCTCAATTGGCCCAGCATTTT. V usage is TRBV6-1 and J usage is TRBJ1-5, with D unresolved. The CDR3 loop spans 14 amino acids. Germline V gene lookup returns CDR1 MNHNS and CDR2 SASEGT. V was clipped by 1 base and J by 11 bases, with 15 bases between them.

DNA for the CDR3: TGCGCCAGCAGCTTGGCGACAGACTTCTACAATGAGCAGTTCTTC. Its protein is CASSLATDFYNEQFF. V usage is TRBV5-1 and J usage is TRBJ2-1; TRBD1 is a possible D gene (5 bases). This CDR3 spans 15 amino acids. V lost 0 bases and J 3 bases, leaving 10 bases between the germline ends. Germline CDR1 SGHRS, CDR2 YFSETQ.

This chain joins TRBV7-2 and TRBJ1-3; D unresolved. The V gene lost 4 bases and the J gene lost 4 bases, with 5 bases spanning the gap. Germline lookup yields CDR1 SGHTA and CDR2 FQGNSA. This CDR3 has 12 amino acids. The CDR3 loop is CASSSRGNTIYF. The CDR3 bases are TGTGCCAGCAGCTCAAGGGGAAACACCATATATTTT.

The gene calls are TRBV5-4 and TRBJ2-3, with 7 nucleotides matching TRBD1. Trimming cost V 0 bases and J 0 bases; bases outside gene matches: 1. The CDR3 is made up of 15 amino acids. From germline, CDR1 is SGHNT and CDR2 YYREEE (reference sequence). CDR3 loop: CASSLGQGSTDTQYF. The CDR3 DNA reads as TGTGCCAGCAGCTTGGGACAGGGAAGCACAGATACGCAGTATTTT.

This clone was picked up a small number of times. V and J are TRBV10-3 and TRBJ1-2, with a weak D call TRBD1 (5 bases). The V gene lost 3 bases and the J gene lost 0 bases, with 11 bases spanning the gap. Germline lookup yields CDR1 ENHRY and CDR2 SYGVKD. The CDR3 covers 15 residues. The CDR3 nucleotides read TGTGCCATCAGTGAATACAGGCAAACTAACTATGGCTACACCTTC. Protein sequence: CAISEYRQTNYGYTF.

The chain carries TRBV10-3 and TRBJ2-1; 12 bases fit TRBD2. There are 15 residues in the CDR3. Germline V CDR1 and CDR2: ENHRY, SYGVKD. J gave up 8 bases and V 7 bases, and 9 bases lay outside the gene matches. The CDR3 here is CAITMTSGSKDEQFF. For the CDR3, the DNA is TGTGCCATCACAATGACTAGCGGGAGTAAAGATGAGCAGTTCTTC.

The chain employs TRBV5-1 and TRBJ1-3; D possibly corresponds to TRBD1 (5 bases). Trimming shortened V by 2 bases and J by 5 bases, and 11 bases separated the two germline ends. Germline assignment: CDR1 SGHRS and CDR2 YFSETQ. The CDR3 is made up of 14 amino acids. The CDR3 spells CASSLGAERNTIYF. The CDR3 region has the DNA TGCGCCAGCAGCTTAGGGGCAGAGAGAAACACCATATATTTT.

V gene TRBV7-7 combines with J gene TRBJ2-6; a weak D match, TRBD1 (5 bases). CDR1 is SSHAT and CDR2 is FNYEAQ in the germline V gene (reference sequence). The CDR3 totals 17 residues. Between the trimmed V and J ends, which lost 5 bases and 4 bases, there was a span of 18 bases. The CDR3 bases are TGTGCCAGCAGCCCCTCTCTCGCAGGGTTCGGGGCCAACGTCCTGACTTTC. Encoded protein: CASSPSLAGFGANVLTF.